This T cell receptor (beta chain) was retrieved from a study of early T cells in non-severe SARS-CoV-2 infection. The wider study: The authors sequenced bulk RNA from unsorted whole blood, leaving chains unpaired.

Broader study findings: Anti-spike CD8 specificities were favored by VDJdb matching, whose results missed private and CD4 specificities.

Germline-derived CDR1 and CDR2 are SGHTA and FQGTGA. Trimming cost V 5 bases and J 8 bases; bases outside gene matches: 9. This CDR3 has 14 residues. This clonotype was seen many times. Antigen unknown. Each single cDNA molecule received a unique molecular identifier. TCRdb recomputed calls from the 5' RACE reads with MiXCR, one row per CDR3 protein. The data contain approximately 70,000 distinct CDR3 sequences, 10% to 15% of them singletons. Sequencing used whole blood. The chain couples TRBV7-3 to TRBJ2-4; 7 nucleotides match TRBD1. The sequence came from an adult who was a healthcare worker with PCR-confirmed SARS-CoV-2 infection or an uninfected control (not recorded which). CDR3 DNA sequence: TGTGCCAGCAGCAAGACAGGGACGGGCGACATTCAGTACTTC. Its translation is CASSKTGTGDIQYF.